The present entry profiles one T cell receptor (beta chain) with its context. Described time point: peripheral blood 6 weeks after treatment start. Sample contribution per patient ranged from 1 to 8, covering pretreatment and on-treatment. The table came from immunoSEQ multiplex PCR; TCRdb's copy has only in-frame clones and leaves some out. The table has tens of thousands of clones, roughly 90% seen once. These data belong to a study of PD-L1 blockade in urothelial cancer. Study-level information: Specimens of blood held a median count of roughly 130,000 T cells.

This clonotype originated in a man aged 55 to 70 with urothelial cancer. Here the sequenced sample was PBMCs, taken around atezolizumab (anti-PD-L1) treatment.

CDR3 loop: CASSAGTSRVEQYF. CDR3 coding DNA: TGTGCCAGCAGCGCAGGGACTTCTCGCGTGGAGCAGTACTTC. J is TRBJ2-7 and V is TRBV9; perhaps TRBD2 as D (6 bases). This CDR3 has 14 residues. Germline V gene data show CDR1 as SGDLS and CDR2 as YYNGEE. V was pared by 3 bases and J by 7 bases, with 17 bases between.